Given below is one TCR beta chain in context. The antigen is unknown. CDR3 size: 12 residues. The V and J ends lost 2 bases and 5 bases respectively, with 7 bases between them. Germline CDR1 MNHEY, CDR2 SVGAGI. The data belong to a study of cytotoxic CD8 clonotypes in ibrutinib-treated CLL. Study-wide context: Of the patients, eleven to twelve were relapsed/refractory, some 15 treatment-naive and fewer than 18 IGHV unmutated. Outcomes included some 24 partial and 2 complete responses; after median around 65 months, approximately 14 stayed remitted and some twelve progressed. General study results and limits: Baseline clonality, higher than in age-matched healthy donors, tracked circulating CD8+ T-cell counts.

The repertoire was sequenced with immunoSEQ multiplex PCR; TCRdb's copy has only in-frame clones and lacks some. The sample holds about 45,000 clones, around 73% seen once. This chain uses TRBV6-5 with TRBJ2-7, with D perhaps TRBD1 or TRBD2 (5 bases each). The sequencing here drew on PBMCs, taken after 12 months of ibrutinib treatment. The receptor was derived from a human donor with chronic lymphocytic leukemia. The CDR3 coding sequence is TGTGCCAGCAGTTACGTGGGGGACGAGCAGTACTTC. Its translation: CASSYVGDEQYF.